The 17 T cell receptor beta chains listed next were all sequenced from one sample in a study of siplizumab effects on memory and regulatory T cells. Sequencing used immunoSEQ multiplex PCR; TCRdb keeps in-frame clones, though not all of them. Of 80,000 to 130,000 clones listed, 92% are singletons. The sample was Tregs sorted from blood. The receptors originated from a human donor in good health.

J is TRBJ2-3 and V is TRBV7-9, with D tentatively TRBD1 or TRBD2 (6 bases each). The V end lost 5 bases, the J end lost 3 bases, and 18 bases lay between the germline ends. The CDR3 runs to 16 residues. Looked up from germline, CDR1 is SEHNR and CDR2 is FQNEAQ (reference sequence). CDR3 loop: CASSATRGTFTDTQYF. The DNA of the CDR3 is TGTGCCAGCAGCGCCACAAGGGGGACTTTTACAGATACGCAGTATTTT.

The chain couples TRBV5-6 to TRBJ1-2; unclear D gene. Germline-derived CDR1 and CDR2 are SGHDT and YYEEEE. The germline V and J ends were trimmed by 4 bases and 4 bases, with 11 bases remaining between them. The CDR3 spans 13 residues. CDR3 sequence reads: CASSPPGRYGYTF. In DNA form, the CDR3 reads TGTGCCAGCAGCCCCCCGGGTCGCTATGGCTACACCTTC.

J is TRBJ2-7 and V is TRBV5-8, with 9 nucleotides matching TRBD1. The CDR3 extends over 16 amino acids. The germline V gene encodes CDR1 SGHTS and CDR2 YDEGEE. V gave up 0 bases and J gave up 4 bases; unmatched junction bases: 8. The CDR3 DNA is TGTGCCAGCAGCTTGGGTTTAGGGACAGGGTCGTACGAGCAGTACTTC. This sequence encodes CASSLGLGTGSYEQYF.

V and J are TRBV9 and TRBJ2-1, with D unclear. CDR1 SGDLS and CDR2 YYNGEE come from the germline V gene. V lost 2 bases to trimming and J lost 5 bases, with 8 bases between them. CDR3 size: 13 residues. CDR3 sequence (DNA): TGTGCCAGCAGCGTCGTAGGGAACAATGAGCAGTTCTTC. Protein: CASSVVGNNEQFF.

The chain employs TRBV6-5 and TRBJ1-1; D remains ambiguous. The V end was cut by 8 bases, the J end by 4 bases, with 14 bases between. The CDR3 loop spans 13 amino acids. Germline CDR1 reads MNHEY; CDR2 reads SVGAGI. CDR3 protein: CASRSGMGTEAFF. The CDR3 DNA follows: TGTGCCAGCCGGTCAGGCATGGGCACTGAAGCTTTCTTT.

CDR3 nucleotide sequence: TGTGCCAGCAGCAGACAGGTGGGAAACACCATATATTTT. It yields the protein CASSRQVGNTIYF. V usage is TRBV28 and J usage is TRBJ1-3, with D possibly matching TRBD1 (6 bases). V was trimmed by 6 bases and J by 4 bases, leaving 10 bases between them. This CDR3 is 13 amino acids long. Per the germline V gene, CDR1 is MDHEN and CDR2 is SYDVKM.

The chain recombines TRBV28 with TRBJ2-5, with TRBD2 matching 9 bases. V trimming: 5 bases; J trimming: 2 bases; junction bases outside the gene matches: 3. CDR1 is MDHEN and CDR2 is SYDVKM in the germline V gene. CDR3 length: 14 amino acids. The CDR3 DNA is TGTGCCAGCAGTCCGACTAGCGGTCAAGAGACCCAGTACTTC. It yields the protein CASSPTSGQETQYF.

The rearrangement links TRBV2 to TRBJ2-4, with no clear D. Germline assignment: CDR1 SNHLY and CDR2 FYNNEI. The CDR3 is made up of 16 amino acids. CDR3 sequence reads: CACTHDYGLAKNIQYF. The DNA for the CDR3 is TGTGCTTGCACCCATGATTACGGATTAGCCAAAAACATTCAGTACTTC.

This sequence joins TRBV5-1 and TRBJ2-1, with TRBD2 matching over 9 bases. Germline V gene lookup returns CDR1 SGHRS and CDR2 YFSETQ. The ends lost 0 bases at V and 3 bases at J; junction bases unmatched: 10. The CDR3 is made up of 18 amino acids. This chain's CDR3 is CASSLGLAGNFIYNEQFF. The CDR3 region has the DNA TGCGCCAGCAGCTTGGGGCTAGCGGGAAATTTCATCTACAATGAGCAGTTCTTC.

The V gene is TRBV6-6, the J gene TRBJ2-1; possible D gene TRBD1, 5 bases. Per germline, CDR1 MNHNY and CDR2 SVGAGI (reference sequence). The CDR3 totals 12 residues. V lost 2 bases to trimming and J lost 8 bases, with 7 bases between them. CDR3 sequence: CASSYQGYEQFF. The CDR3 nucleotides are TGTGCCAGCAGTTACCAGGGTTATGAGCAGTTCTTC.

CDR3 sequence (DNA): TGTGCCAGTAGTTACGACAGGAGCTCTAACTATGGCTACACCTTC. Its translation is CASSYDRSSNYGYTF. V is TRBV19 and J is TRBJ1-2; perhaps TRBD1 as D (6 bases). The V gene lost 5 bases and the J gene lost 0 bases, with 13 bases spanning the gap. CDR3 length: 15 residues. The germline V gene encodes CDR1 LNHDA and CDR2 SQIVND (reference sequence). The variable domain in full, completed from reference TRBV19 and TRBJ1-2, reads DGGITQSPKYLFRKEGQNVTLSCEQNLNHDAMYWYRQDPGQGLRLIYYSQIVNDFQKGDIAEGYSVSREKKESFPLTVTSAQKNPTAFYLCASSYDRSSNYGYTFGSGTRLTVV.

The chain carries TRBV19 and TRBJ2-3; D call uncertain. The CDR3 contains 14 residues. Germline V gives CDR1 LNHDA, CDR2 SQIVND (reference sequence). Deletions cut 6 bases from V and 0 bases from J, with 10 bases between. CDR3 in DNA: TGTGCCAGTAGCACACAATTTAGCACAGATACGCAGTATTTT. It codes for CASSTQFSTDTQYF.

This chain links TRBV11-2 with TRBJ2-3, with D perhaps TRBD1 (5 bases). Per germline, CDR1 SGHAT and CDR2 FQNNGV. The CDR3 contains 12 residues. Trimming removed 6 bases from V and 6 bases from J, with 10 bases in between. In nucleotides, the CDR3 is TGTGCCAGCAGAGCTCCAGGGGATACGCAGTATTTT. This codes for CASRAPGDTQYF.

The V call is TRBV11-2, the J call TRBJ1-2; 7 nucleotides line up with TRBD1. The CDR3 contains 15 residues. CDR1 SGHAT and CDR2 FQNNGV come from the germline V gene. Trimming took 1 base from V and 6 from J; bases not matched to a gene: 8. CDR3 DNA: TGTGCCAGCAGCTTAGCCGAACAGGGGATCGATGGCTACACCTTC. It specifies CASSLAEQGIDGYTF.

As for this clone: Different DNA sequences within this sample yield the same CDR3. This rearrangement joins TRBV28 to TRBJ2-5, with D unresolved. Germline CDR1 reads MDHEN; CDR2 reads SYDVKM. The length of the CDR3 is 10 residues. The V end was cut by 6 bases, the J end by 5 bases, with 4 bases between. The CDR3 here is CASRGETQYF. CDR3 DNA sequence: TGTGCCAGCAGGGGTGAGACCCAGTACTTC.

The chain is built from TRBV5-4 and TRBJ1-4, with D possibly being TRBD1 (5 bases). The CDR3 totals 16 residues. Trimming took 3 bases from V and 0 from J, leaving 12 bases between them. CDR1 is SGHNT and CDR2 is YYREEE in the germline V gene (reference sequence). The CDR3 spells CASSWGGRATNEKLFF. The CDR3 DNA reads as TGTGCCAGCAGCTGGGGGGGACGTGCAACTAATGAAAAACTGTTTTTT.

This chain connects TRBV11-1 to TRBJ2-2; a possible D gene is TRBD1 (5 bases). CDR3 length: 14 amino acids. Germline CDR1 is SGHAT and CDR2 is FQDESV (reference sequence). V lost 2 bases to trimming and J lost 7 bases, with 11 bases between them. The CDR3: CASSLIGVNGELFF. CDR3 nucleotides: TGTGCCAGCAGCTTAATAGGGGTTAACGGGGAGCTGTTTTTT.